What follows are 27 T cell receptor beta chains derived from one specimen sequenced in a study of Graves' ophthalmopathy and Graves' hyperthyroidism. Transcripts of RNA were the source for amplifying TCR beta CDR3 regions. The first-round RT-PCR employed HTBI primers together with the Qiagen OneStep RT-PCR kit. A multiplex PCR was then performed as the second round. From the multiplex PCR reads, TCRdb called clonotypes with MiXCR, one entry per CDR3 protein. The sample shows some 200,000 distinct CDR3 sequences, around 30% of them seen only once. The sequenced sample was peripheral blood. The receptors originated from a man in his forties or fifties with Graves' ophthalmopathy.

This clonotype was counted at least ten times. The chain is built from TRBV20-1 and TRBJ2-5; 10 positions agree with TRBD2. The length of the CDR3 is 16 residues. J gave up 0 bases and V 1 base, and 5 bases lay outside the gene matches. Germline CDR1 is DFQATT and CDR2 is SNEGSKA (reference sequence). In DNA, the CDR3 is TGCAGTGCTAGAGGCGTCGGGACTAGCGACCAAGAGACCCAGTACTTC. As protein: CSARGVGTSDQETQYF.

In its sample, this clonotype was seen many times. V gene TRBV7-9 combines with J gene TRBJ1-3, with 7 bases that match TRBD1. The germline gives CDR1 SEHNR, CDR2 FQNEAQ (reference sequence). This CDR3 has 16 residues. The trim removed 5 bases at V and 0 bases at J, leaving 7 bases unmatched. The CDR3, as DNA: TGTGCCAGCAGCCCTGGACAGGCACTCTCTGGAAACACCATATATTTT. Translation gives CASSPGQALSGNTIYF.

This clonotype showed up just a few times. The genes are TRBV6-1 and TRBJ2-7; 8 bases agree with TRBD1. J was trimmed by 5 bases and V by 10 bases; bases with no gene match: 22. This CDR3 is 17 amino acids long. From germline, CDR1 is MNHNS and CDR2 SASEGT. CDR3 coding DNA: TGTGCCAATAGCCATCAAAGTTGGACAGGGTTAATGCACGAGCAGTACTTC. Amino acid sequence: CANSHQSWTGLMHEQYF.

This clonotype was observed many times. The chain employs TRBV28 and TRBJ1-5; D is ambiguous. The V end lost 9 bases, the J end lost 0 bases, and 3 bases lay between the germline ends. The V gene's germline CDR1 is MDHEN and CDR2 SYDVKM. CDR3 length: 11 residues. CDR3 sequence (DNA): TGTGCCAGTTATAGCAATCAGCCCCAGCATTTT. Protein: CASYSNQPQHF.

The chain has TRBV6-2 or TRBV6-3 and TRBJ2-2, with a possible D match to TRBD1 (5 bases). With 0 bases removed from V and 3 bases from J, the gap between germline ends came to 8 bases. The germline gives CDR1 MNHEY, CDR2 SVGEGT. CDR3 size: 15 residues. This CDR3 is CASSYSQAYTGELFF. For the CDR3, the DNA is TGTGCCAGCAGTTACTCACAGGCTTACACCGGGGAGCTGTTTTTT.

This chain uses TRBV7-9 with TRBJ2-5; D may be TRBD1 (6 bases). Germline-derived CDR1 and CDR2 are SEHNR and FQNEAQ (reference sequence). The CDR3 has 12 amino acids. Trimming shortened V by 6 bases and J by 12 bases, and 17 bases separated the two germline ends. The CDR3 coding sequence is TGTGCCAGCAGTTCCGGGACACCCCTGAAGTACTTC. Encoded protein: CASSSGTPLKYF.

This clonotype was recorded at least ten times. The DNA of the CDR3 is TGTGCCAGCAGCGGTGGCGGCAGGGGTTTTAACGAGCAGTACTTC. Protein product: CASSGGGRGFNEQYF. The V gene is TRBV7-2, the J gene TRBJ2-7, with TRBD1 as a possible D gene (6 bases). The CDR3 has 15 residues. CDR1 and CDR2 (germline): SGHTA, FQGNSA. The ends were cut back, 5 bases at V and 5 bases at J, with 19 bases in the middle.

This clonotype was seen repeatedly, ten times or more. DNA of the CDR3: TGTGCCAGCAGCTTAGAGGGCGGAGCCTACGAGCAGTACTTC. Protein sequence: CASSLEGGAYEQYF. V usage is TRBV7-8 and J usage is TRBJ2-7; D is unresolved. Per germline, CDR1 SGHVS and CDR2 FQNEAQ. V was clipped by 1 base and J by 2 bases, with 9 bases between them. The CDR3 has 14 residues.

In this sample, this clonotype turned up many times. The chain couples TRBV19 to TRBJ2-7, with 10 positions matching TRBD2. The CDR3 runs 15 residues. V was pared by 6 bases and J by 2 bases, with 7 bases of the junction left unmatched. The germline gives CDR1 LNHDA, CDR2 SQIVND (reference sequence). CDR3 DNA sequence: TGTGCCAGTAGCTCGACTAGCGGGTCACCCTACGAGCAGTACTTC. It codes for CASSSTSGSPYEQYF. The whole variable domain, remainder taken from reference TRBV19 and TRBJ2-7, is DGGITQSPKYLFRKEGQNVTLSCEQNLNHDAMYWYRQDPGQGLRLIYYSQIVNDFQKGDIAEGYSVSREKKESFPLTVTSAQKNPTAFYLCASSSTSGSPYEQYFGPGTRLTVT.

This clonotype was detected only once. The chain uses TRBV2 and TRBJ2-2; the match to TRBD2 covers 7 bases. This CDR3 has 13 residues. The J segment lost 5 bases and the V segment lost 8 bases, leaving 5 bases of the junction unmatched. Germline-derived CDR1 and CDR2 are SNHLY and FYNNEI. The CDR3 region has the DNA TGTGCCAGCGGACTAGACACAACCGGGGAGCTGTTTTTT. Its translation is CASGLDTTGELFF.

This clonotype was counted at least ten times. The genes are TRBV25-1 and TRBJ2-7; D gene unclear. The V end lost 7 bases, the J end lost 5 bases, and 9 bases lay between the germline ends. The CDR3 is made up of 11 amino acids. The germline CDR1 and CDR2 sequences are MGHDK and SYGVNS. The CDR3 DNA reads TGTGCCAGCATGGGTTACAACGAGCAGTACTTC. This sequence encodes CASMGYNEQYF.

This clonotype was found many times. The V and J genes are TRBV6-2 or TRBV6-3 and TRBJ2-7; 10 nucleotides align to TRBD2. This CDR3 region has 15 residues. Trimming at V came to 6 bases and at J to 2 bases, leaving 7 bases not matched to a gene. In germline, CDR1 is MNHEY, CDR2 SVGEGT. The CDR3 DNA is TGTGCCAGCAGGACCACTAGCGGGAAAGCCTACGAGCAGTACTTC. Translating it yields CASRTTSGKAYEQYF.

This clonotype was counted ten times or more. V usage is TRBV6-1 and J usage is TRBJ1-1; D is possibly TRBD1 (5 bases). The V gene's germline CDR1 is MNHNS and CDR2 SASEGT. The CDR3 runs to 15 residues. The V gene lost 6 bases and the J gene lost 4 bases, with 18 bases spanning the gap. CDR3 DNA sequence: TGTGCCAGCAGCGACCCTTTCGGGGGAACCACTGAAGCTTTCTTT. Encoded protein: CASSDPFGGTTEAFF.

This clonotype was detected ten times or more. This rearrangement joins TRBV4-1 to TRBJ2-7, with D possibly being TRBD2 (6 bases). Per germline, CDR1 MGHRA and CDR2 YSYEKL. The V end lost 4 bases, the J end lost 4 bases, and 14 bases lay between the germline ends. The CDR3 contains 14 residues. The CDR3 here is CASSPDLGGYEQYF. CDR3 nucleotide sequence: TGCGCCAGCAGCCCCGACCTGGGAGGTTACGAGCAGTACTTC.

This clonotype was seen ten or more times. The gene calls are TRBV6-2 or TRBV6-3 and TRBJ2-2, with D tentatively TRBD1 (5 bases). From germline, CDR1 is MNHEY and CDR2 SVGEGT. The CDR3 sequence is 12 residues long. V was clipped by 6 bases and J by 5 bases, with 7 bases between them. CDR3 sequence: CASRRQTGELFF. CDR3 bases: TGTGCCAGCAGGCGACAGACCGGGGAGCTGTTTTTT.

This clonotype was seen at least ten times. The chain is built from TRBV6-1 and TRBJ1-5; 9 bases are a match to TRBD1. V was pared by 6 bases and J by 5 bases, with 5 bases of the junction left unmatched. Germline-derived CDR1 and CDR2 are MNHNS and SASEGT. The CDR3 is made up of 14 amino acids. The DNA of the CDR3 is TGTGCCAGCAGGGGCTGGACAGGGGATCAGCCCCAGCATTTT. It specifies CASRGWTGDQPQHF.

This clonotype has only a few counts. This chain connects TRBV20-1 to TRBJ2-7; D call uncertain. The germline V gene has CDR1 DFQATT and CDR2 SNEGSKA (reference sequence). Trimming took off 0 bases at V and 2 bases at J, with 8 bases between the two ends. The CDR3 extends over 13 amino acids. The CDR3 region is CSARDADTYEQYF. CDR3 DNA sequence: TGCAGTGCTAGAGATGCTGATACCTACGAGCAGTACTTC.

For the CDR3, the DNA is TGCGCCAGCAGTTCAGGGTTTGGTACTGGAAACACCATATATTTT. Protein: CASSSGFGTGNTIYF. V gene TRBV5-1 combines with J gene TRBJ1-3; D might be TRBD1 (5 bases). Trimming cost V 5 bases and J 2 bases, with 14 bases left between them. The CDR3 extends over 15 amino acids. Germline CDR1 and CDR2: SGHRS and YFSETQ.

The J gene is TRBJ2-7, the V gene TRBV10-3, with TRBD1 as a possible D gene (6 bases). The length of the CDR3 is 15 residues. The germline V gene has CDR1 ENHRY and CDR2 SYGVKD. V was pared by 11 bases and J by 0 bases, with 20 bases between. Here the CDR3 reads CASRGTLSYSYEQYF. The CDR3 DNA is TGTGCCTCCAGAGGGACACTAAGTTACTCCTACGAGCAGTACTTC.

This clonotype was seen ten or more times. The chain links TRBV29-1 to TRBJ1-5; D is ambiguous. CDR1 SQVTM and CDR2 ANQGSEA come from the germline V gene. This CDR3 spans 13 amino acids. V was cut by 3 bases and J by 3 bases, with 9 bases left in between. CDR3 sequence: CSVDLQDNQPQHF. CDR3 nucleotide sequence: TGCAGCGTTGACCTCCAGGACAATCAGCCCCAGCATTTT.

The chain employs TRBV6-2 or TRBV6-3 and TRBJ1-1; TRBD1 is a possible D gene (6 bases). V was trimmed by 7 bases and J by 4 bases, leaving 10 bases between them. Germline V gene sequence: CDR1 MNHEY, CDR2 SVGEGT. CDR3 length equals 12 residues. Here the CDR3 DNA reads TGTGCCAGCATAGGGGGTGGCACTGAAGCTTTCTTT. Translated: CASIGGGTEAFF.

There are many counts of this clonotype. The chain couples TRBV9 to TRBJ1-1; D not certain. The CDR3 spans 12 residues. V lost 0 bases and J 4 bases, leaving 4 bases between the germline ends. Looked up from germline, CDR1 is SGDLS and CDR2 is YYNGEE. CDR3 DNA: TGTGCCAGCAGCGTAGGGGGCACTGAAGCTTTCTTT. Its protein is CASSVGGTEAFF.

This clonotype was seen repeatedly, ten times or more. The J gene is TRBJ2-7, the V gene TRBV12-3 or TRBV12-4, with no clear D. The CDR3 covers 12 residues. Deletions cut 3 bases from V and 4 bases from J, with 7 bases between. The CDR3 protein is CASSLISYEQYF. In nucleotides, the CDR3 is TGTGCCAGCAGTTTGATCTCTTACGAGCAGTACTTC.

This clonotype came up many times. This chain links TRBV20-1 with TRBJ2-6; D remains unclear. Per germline, CDR1 DFQATT and CDR2 SNEGSKA (reference sequence). The CDR3 contains 14 residues. V gave up 6 bases and J gave up 2 bases, with 11 bases separating them. This chain's CDR3 is CSARTNAGANVLTF. In nucleotides, the CDR3 is TGCAGTGCCCGGACCAACGCTGGGGCCAACGTCCTGACTTTC.

J is TRBJ1-1 and V is TRBV20-1; tentatively, D is TRBD1 (6 bases). This CDR3 is 14 amino acids long. Per germline, CDR1 DFQATT and CDR2 SNEGSKA (reference sequence). With 5 bases removed from V and 0 bases from J, the gap between germline ends came to 13 bases. In DNA, the CDR3 is TGCAGTGCTTTTAAGACAGGAGTGAACACTGAAGCTTTCTTT. Its translation: CSAFKTGVNTEAFF.

This clonotype occurred many times. V and J are TRBV11-2 and TRBJ2-4, with TRBD2 matching over 7 bases. The CDR3 runs 16 residues. Germline CDR1 reads SGHAT; CDR2 reads FQNNGV. V lost 5 bases and J lost 0; bases outside the gene matches: 7. The CDR3 is CASSHGTKLAKNIQYF. The CDR3 region has the DNA TGTGCCAGCAGCCACGGGACTAAACTAGCCAAAAACATTCAGTACTTC.

The V and J genes are TRBV7-9 and TRBJ2-7; no clear D. Per germline, CDR1 SEHNR and CDR2 FQNEAQ (reference sequence). Trimming took 1 base from V and 1 from J, leaving 8 bases between them. The CDR3 runs 14 residues. DNA for the CDR3: TGTGCCAGCAGCTTAGGTTTCCGATCCTACGAGCAGTACTTC. As protein: CASSLGFRSYEQYF.